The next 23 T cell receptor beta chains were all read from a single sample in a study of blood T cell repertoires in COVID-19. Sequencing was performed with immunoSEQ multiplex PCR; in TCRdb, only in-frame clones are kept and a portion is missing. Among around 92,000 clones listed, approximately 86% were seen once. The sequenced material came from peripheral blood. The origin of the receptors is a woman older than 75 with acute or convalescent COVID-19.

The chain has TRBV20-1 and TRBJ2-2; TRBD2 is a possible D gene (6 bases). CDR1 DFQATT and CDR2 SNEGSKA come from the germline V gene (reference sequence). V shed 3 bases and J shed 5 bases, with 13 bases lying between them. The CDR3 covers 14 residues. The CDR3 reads CSASTNSGTGELFF. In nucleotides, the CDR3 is TGCAGTGCTAGTACTAATAGCGGAACCGGGGAGCTGTTTTTT.

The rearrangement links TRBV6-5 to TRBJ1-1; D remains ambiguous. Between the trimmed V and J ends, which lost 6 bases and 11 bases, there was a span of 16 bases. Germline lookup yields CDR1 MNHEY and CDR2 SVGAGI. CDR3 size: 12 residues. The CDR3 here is CASRKPGFGAFF. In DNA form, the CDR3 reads TGTGCCAGCAGAAAGCCGGGTTTCGGGGCTTTCTTT.

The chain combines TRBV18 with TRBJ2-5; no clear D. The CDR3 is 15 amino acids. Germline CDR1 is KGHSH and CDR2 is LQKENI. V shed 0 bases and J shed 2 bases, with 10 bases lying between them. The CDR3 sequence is CASSPPSTRQETQYF. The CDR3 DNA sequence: TGTGCCAGCTCACCACCTTCTACGAGGCAAGAGACCCAGTACTTC. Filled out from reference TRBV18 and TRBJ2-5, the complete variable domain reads NAGVMQNPRHLVRRRGQEARLRCSPMKGHSHVYWYRQLPEEGLKFMVYLQKENIIDESGMPKERFSAEFPKEGPSILRIQQVVRGDSAAYFCASSPPSTRQETQYFGPGTRLLVL.

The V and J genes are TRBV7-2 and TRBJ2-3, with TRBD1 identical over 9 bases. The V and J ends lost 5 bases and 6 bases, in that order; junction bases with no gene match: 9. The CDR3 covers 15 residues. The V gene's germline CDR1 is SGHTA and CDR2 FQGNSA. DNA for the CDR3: TGTGCCAGCAGCCAATGGGGACAGGGCATGGATACGCAGTATTTT. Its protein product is CASSQWGQGMDTQYF.

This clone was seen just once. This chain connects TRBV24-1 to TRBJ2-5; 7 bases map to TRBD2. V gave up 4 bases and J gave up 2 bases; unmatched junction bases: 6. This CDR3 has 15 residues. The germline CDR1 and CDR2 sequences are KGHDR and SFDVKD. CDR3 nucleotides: TGTGCCACCAGTGACCCATGGCGGGAGCAAGAGACCCAGTACTTC. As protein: CATSDPWREQETQYF.

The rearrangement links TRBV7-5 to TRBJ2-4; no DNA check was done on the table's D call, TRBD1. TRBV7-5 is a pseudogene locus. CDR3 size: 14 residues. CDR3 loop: CARSLAGAKNIQYF. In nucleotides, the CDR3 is TGTGCCAGAAGCCTCGCAGGAGCCAAAAACATTCAGTACTTC.

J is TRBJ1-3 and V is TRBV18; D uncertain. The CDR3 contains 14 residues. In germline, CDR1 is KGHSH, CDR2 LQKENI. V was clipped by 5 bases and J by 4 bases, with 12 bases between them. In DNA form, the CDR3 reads TGTGCCAGCTCAAGCGGACTGGAAGGAAACACCATATATTTT. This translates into CASSSGLEGNTIYF.

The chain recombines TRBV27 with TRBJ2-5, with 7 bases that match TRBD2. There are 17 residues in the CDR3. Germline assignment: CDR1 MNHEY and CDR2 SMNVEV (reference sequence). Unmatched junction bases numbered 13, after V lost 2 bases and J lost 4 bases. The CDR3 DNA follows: TGTGCCAGCAGTTTAGCGGGAGACCTTGGTATGCGAGAGACCCAGTACTTC. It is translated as CASSLAGDLGMRETQYF.

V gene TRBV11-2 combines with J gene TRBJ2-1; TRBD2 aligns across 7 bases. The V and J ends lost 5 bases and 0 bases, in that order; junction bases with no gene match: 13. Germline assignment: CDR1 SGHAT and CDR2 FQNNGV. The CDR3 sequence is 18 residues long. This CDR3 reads CASSPAGSAGSSYNEQFF. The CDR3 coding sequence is TGTGCCAGCAGCCCCGCCGGGTCAGCGGGGAGCTCCTACAATGAGCAGTTCTTC.

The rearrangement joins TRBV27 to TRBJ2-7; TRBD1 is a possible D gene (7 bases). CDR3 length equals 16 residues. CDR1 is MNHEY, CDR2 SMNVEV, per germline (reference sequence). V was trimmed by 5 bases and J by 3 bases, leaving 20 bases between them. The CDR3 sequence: CASSRPPGGSNYEQYF. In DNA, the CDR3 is TGTGCCAGCAGTCGACCACCAGGGGGGAGCAACTACGAGCAGTACTTC.

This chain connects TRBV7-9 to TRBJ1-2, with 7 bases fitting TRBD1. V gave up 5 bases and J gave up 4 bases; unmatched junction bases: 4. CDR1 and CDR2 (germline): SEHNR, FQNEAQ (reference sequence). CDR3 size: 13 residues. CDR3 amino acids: CASSPQGSYGYTF. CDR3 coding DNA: TGTGCCAGCAGCCCACAGGGGTCCTATGGCTACACCTTC.

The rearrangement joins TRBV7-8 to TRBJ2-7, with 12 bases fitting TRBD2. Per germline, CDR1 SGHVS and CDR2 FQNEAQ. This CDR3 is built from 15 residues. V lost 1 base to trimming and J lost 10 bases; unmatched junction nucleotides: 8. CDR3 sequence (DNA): TGTGCCAGCAGCTTAGGAGCGCTAGCGGGAGGGAAACAGTACTTC. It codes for CASSLGALAGGKQYF.

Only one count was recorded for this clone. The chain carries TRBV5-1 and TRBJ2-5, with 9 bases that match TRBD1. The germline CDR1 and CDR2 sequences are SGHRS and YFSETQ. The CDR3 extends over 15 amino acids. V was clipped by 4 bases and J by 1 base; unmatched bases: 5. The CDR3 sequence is CASSRSGQGQETQYF. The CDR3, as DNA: TGCGCCAGCAGCCGGTCGGGACAGGGCCAAGAGACCCAGTACTTC.

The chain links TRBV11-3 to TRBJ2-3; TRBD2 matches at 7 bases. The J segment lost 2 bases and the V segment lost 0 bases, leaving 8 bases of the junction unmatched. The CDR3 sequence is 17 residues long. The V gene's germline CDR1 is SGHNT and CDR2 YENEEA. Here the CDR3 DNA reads TGTGCCAGCAGCTTAGATCAGACGGGAGGAATCACAGATACGCAGTATTTT. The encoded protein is CASSLDQTGGITDTQYF.

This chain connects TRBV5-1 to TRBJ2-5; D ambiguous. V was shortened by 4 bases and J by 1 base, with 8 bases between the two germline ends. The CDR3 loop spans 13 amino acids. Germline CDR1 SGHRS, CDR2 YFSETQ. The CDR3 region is CASSRSSQETQYF. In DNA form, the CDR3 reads TGCGCCAGCAGCCGCAGTTCCCAAGAGACCCAGTACTTC. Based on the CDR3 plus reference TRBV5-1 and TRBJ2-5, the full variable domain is KAGVTQTPRYLIKTRGQQVTLSCSPISGHRSVSWYQQTPGQGLQFLFEYFSETQRNKGNFPGRFSGRQFSNSRSEMNVSTLELGDSALYLCASSRSSQETQYFGPGTRLLVL.

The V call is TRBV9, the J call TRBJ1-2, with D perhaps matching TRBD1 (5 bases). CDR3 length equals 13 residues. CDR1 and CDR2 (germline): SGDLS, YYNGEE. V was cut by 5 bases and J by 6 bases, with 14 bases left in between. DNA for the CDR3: TGTGCCAGCAGAGATTCAGGGTACAATGGCTACACCTTC. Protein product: CASRDSGYNGYTF.

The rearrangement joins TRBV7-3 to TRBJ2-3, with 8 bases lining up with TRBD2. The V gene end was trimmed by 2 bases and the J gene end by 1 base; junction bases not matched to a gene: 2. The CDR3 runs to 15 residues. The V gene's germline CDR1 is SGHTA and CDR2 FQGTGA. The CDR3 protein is CASSLQAGGTDTQYF. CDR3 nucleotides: TGTGCCAGCAGCTTACAAGCGGGAGGCACAGATACGCAGTATTTT.

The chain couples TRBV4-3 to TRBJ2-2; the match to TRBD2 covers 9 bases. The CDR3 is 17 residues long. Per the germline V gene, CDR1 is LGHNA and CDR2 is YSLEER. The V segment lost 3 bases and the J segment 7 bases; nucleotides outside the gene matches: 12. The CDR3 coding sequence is TGCGCCAGCAGCCAGGAGTTGATTGCGGGAGGGGTCGGGGAGCTGTTTTTT. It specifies CASSQELIAGGVGELFF.

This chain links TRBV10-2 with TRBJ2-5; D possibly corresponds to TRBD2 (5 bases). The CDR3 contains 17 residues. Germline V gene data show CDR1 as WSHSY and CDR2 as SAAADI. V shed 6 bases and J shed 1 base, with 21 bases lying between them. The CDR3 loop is CASSEPWLAGLQETQYF. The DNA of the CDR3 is TGCGCCAGCAGCGAGCCGTGGCTAGCAGGACTCCAAGAGACCCAGTACTTC.

The CDR3 reads CASSPSAGSSYEQYF. CDR3 coding DNA: TGTGCCAGCTCACCATCAGCGGGTAGCTCCTACGAGCAGTACTTC. The chain employs TRBV18 and TRBJ2-7; D may be TRBD2 (6 bases). Germline CDR1 and CDR2: KGHSH and LQKENI. With 2 bases removed from V and 0 bases from J, the gap between germline ends came to 11 bases. The CDR3 runs 15 residues.

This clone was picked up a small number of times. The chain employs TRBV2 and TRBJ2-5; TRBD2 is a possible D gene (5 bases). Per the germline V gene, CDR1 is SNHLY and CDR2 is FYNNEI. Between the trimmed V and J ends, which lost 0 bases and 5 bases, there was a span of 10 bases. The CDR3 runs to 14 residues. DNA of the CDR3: TGTGCCAGCAGTGAAGCCCCAACGGGGGAGACCCAGTACTTC. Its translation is CASSEAPTGETQYF.

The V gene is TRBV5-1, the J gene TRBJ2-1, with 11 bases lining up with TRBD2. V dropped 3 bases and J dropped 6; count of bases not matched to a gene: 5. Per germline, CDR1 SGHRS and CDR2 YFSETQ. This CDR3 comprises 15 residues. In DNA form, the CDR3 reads TGCGCCAGCAGCTCCCGACTAGCGGGATTCAATGAGCAGTTCTTC. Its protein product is CASSSRLAGFNEQFF.

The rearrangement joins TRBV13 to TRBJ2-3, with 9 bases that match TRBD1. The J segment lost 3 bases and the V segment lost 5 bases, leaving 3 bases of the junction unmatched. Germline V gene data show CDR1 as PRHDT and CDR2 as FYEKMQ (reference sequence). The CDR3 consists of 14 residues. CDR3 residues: CASSPGQGTDTQYF. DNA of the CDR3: TGTGCCAGCAGCCCTGGACAGGGGACAGATACGCAGTATTTT.